This T cell receptor (beta chain) was sequenced for a study of T cells expressing NK-cell markers. On the study more broadly: The eight sequenced donors comprised seven who were HCMV-seropositive and one who was seronegative.

TCRdb reprocessed the 5' RACE reads and reports one entry per CDR3 protein, with no DNA. This table holds about half a million distinct CDR3 sequences. Study-wide results and caveats: These clonotypes, the leaders elsewhere, also led the CD3+CD56-NKG2C+ fraction in several donors.

With respect to this clonotype: Its antigen remains unidentified.

CDR1 is DFQATT, CDR2 SNEGSKA, per germline (reference sequence). The length of the CDR3 is 14 residues. The sample comprised blood T cells: a sorted CD56 or NKG2C T cell subset, CD4+ or CD8+ T cells, or bulk PBMC T cells (not recorded which). The source of this sequence is a woman between 50 and 59 years old in good health. The V call is TRBV20-1, the J call TRBJ2-1; the D call from TCRdb, TRBD2, cannot be confirmed without DNA. CDR3 amino acids: CSASRAGLFNEQFF.